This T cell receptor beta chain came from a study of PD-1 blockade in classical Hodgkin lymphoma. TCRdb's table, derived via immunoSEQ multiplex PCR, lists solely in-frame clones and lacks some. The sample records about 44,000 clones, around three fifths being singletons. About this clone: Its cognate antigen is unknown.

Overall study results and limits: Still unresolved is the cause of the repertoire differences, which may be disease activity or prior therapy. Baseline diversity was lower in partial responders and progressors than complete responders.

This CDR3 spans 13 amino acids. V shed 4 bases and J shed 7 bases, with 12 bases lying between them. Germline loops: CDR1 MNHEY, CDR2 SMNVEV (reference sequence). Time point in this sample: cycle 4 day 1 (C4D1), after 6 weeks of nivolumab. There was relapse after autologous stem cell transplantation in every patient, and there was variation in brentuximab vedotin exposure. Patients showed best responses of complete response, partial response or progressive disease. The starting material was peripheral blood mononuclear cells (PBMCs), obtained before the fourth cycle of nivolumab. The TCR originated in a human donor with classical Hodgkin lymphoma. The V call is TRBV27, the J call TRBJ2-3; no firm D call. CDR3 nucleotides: TGTGCCAGCAGTTGGAACCGAAGGAATACGCAGTATTTT. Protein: CASSWNRRNTQYF.